These 15 T cell receptor beta chains share one sample of origin, sequenced in a study of low-dose radiotherapy and immunotherapy resistance in tumors. TRAV- and TRBV-specific primers, spanning alpha and beta chains, primed first-strand cDNA. For amplifying TCRs, the PCR ran for around 20 cycles with Phusion, which was used together with a constant-region primer and the adapter on the V primers. TCRdb ran MiXCR on the reads and lists one entry per CDR3 protein. The sample holds around 76,000 distinct CDR3 sequences; around 32% are singletons and the top ten take more than 9.5%. Time point indicated: before trial treatment. The source was PBMCs, collected before treatment. The receptors were gathered from a female donor with ovarian cancer.

About this clonotype itself: An end of the junction differs from the germline gene, which may be a read error. The V call is TRBV18, the J call TRBJ2-3, with 11 bases aligning to TRBD2. Germline V lookup: CDR1 KGHSH, CDR2 LQKENI. This CDR3 contains 11 residues. In DNA form, the CDR3 reads TGTGCCAGCTCATCGGGACTAGCGGCTCCTTTT. Translating gives CASSSGLAAPF.

In nucleotides, the CDR3 is TGTGCCAGCAGTTTGGGCGGAAGGGATACGCAGTATTTT. It codes for CASSLGGRDTQYF. V usage is TRBV28 and J usage is TRBJ2-3; D is unresolved. There are 13 residues in the CDR3. Germline loops: CDR1 MDHEN, CDR2 SYDVKM. Trimming pared 3 bases from V and 6 bases from J, leaving 10 bases between.

In its sample, this clonotype was seen many times. This sequence joins TRBV7-9 and TRBJ1-4; D possibly corresponds to TRBD1 (5 bases). With 1 base removed from V and 3 bases from J, the gap between germline ends came to 6 bases. The germline CDR1 and CDR2 sequences are SEHNR and FQNEAQ (reference sequence). The CDR3 spans 14 residues. This chain's CDR3 is CASSLGGANEKLFF. For the CDR3, the DNA is TGTGCCAGCAGCTTAGGAGGGGCTAATGAAAAACTGTTTTTT.

This clonotype has a count of ten or more. V and J are TRBV7-9 and TRBJ1-2; 8 positions agree with TRBD1. CDR1 is SEHNR and CDR2 is FQNEAQ in the germline V gene (reference sequence). There are 16 residues in the CDR3. The junction had 11 bases not matched to a gene; V was cut back by 2 bases and J by 6 bases. CDR3 loop: CASSLSVRGRSDGYTF. As DNA, the CDR3 is TGTGCCAGCAGCTTAAGCGTCAGGGGGCGCTCGGATGGCTACACCTTC.

The gene calls are TRBV11-2 and TRBJ2-1; D is uncertain. Trimming left V 5 bases short and J 8 bases short, with 13 bases between. The CDR3 spans 13 residues. Germline CDR1 is SGHAT and CDR2 is FQNNGV. The CDR3 reads CASSPPRIDEQFF. The CDR3, as DNA: TGTGCCAGCAGCCCCCCCAGAATCGATGAGCAGTTCTTC.

This clonotype was observed many times. The rearrangement uses TRBV6-1 and TRBJ2-7, with D unresolved. CDR3 length: 11 residues. The germline V and J ends were trimmed by 8 bases and 6 bases, with 11 bases remaining between them. The V gene's germline CDR1 is MNHNS and CDR2 SASEGT. In nucleotides, the CDR3 is TGTGCCAGCGTCGCGGTTCGCGAGCAGTACTTC. Translation gives CASVAVREQYF.

This chain links TRBV19 with TRBJ2-3; TRBD2 matches 9 bases. Germline V gene lookup returns CDR1 LNHDA and CDR2 SQIVND (reference sequence). This CDR3 is built from 17 residues. The V gene end was trimmed by 5 bases and the J gene end by 0 bases; junction bases not matched to a gene: 9. The CDR3 protein is CASSRLAEEYSTDTQYF. Here the CDR3 DNA reads TGTGCCAGTAGTCGACTAGCGGAGGAGTATAGCACAGATACGCAGTATTTT.

This clonotype was counted ten times or more. The V gene is TRBV21-1, the J gene TRBJ2-4; the table's D call of TRBD1 was not tested on the DNA. TRBV21-1 is a pseudogene segment. The CDR3 length is 17 residues. CDR3 in amino acids: CASSKQGTVLAKNIQYF. The CDR3 DNA sequence: TGTGCCAGCAGCAAACAAGGGACAGTCCTAGCCAAAAACATTCAGTACTTC.

The chain links TRBV6-5 to TRBJ2-6; D unclear. The V gene's germline CDR1 is MNHEY and CDR2 SVGAGI. V lost 4 bases and J lost 0, with 7 bases in between. This CDR3 region has 15 residues. DNA for the CDR3: TGTGCCAGCAGTTCGGGCGTCTCTGGGGCCAACGTCCTGACTTTC. This encodes CASSSGVSGANVLTF.

This clonotype was recorded many times. The chain joins TRBV30 to TRBJ1-5; D ambiguous. Germline CDR1 reads GTSNPN; CDR2 reads SVGIG (reference sequence). This CDR3 has 14 amino acids. With 2 bases removed from V and 3 bases from J, the gap between germline ends came to 11 bases. CDR3 sequence (DNA): TGTGCCTGGAGTCCTGGTGATCCCAATCAGCCCCAGCATTTT. Translation gives CAWSPGDPNQPQHF.

A remark on this clonotype: It is likely a read error: a sequence one base away is far more abundant. This sequence joins TRBV15 and TRBJ2-7, with D possibly TRBD2 on 5 matching bases. CDR3 size: 15 residues. V was trimmed by 5 bases and J by 7 bases, leaving 21 bases between them. CDR1 is LNHNV and CDR2 is YYDKDF in the germline V gene (reference sequence). The CDR3 spells CATSGLGSSYNEQYF. Here the CDR3 DNA reads TGTGCCACCAGCGGGTTAGGGAGCTCCTACAATGAGCAGTACTTC. The full variable domain, rest sourced from reference TRBV15 and TRBJ2-7, is DAMVIQNPRYQVTQFGKPVTLSCSQTLNHNVMYWYQQKSSQAPKLLFHYYDKDFNNEADTPDNFQSRRPNTSFCFLDIRSPGLGDTAMYLCATSGLGSSYNEQYFGPGTRLTVT.

This clonotype was seen at least ten times. This chain uses TRBV7-6 with TRBJ2-2; the match to TRBD2 covers 11 bases. J was trimmed by 6 bases and V by 4 bases; bases with no gene match: 4. This CDR3 spans 15 amino acids. Germline values: CDR1 SGHVS, CDR2 FNYEAQ. In DNA form, the CDR3 reads TGTGCCAGCAGCTCCACTAGCGGGAGTTCCGGGGAGCTGTTTTTT. As protein: CASSSTSGSSGELFF.

This clonotype was detected many times. This rearrangement joins TRBV6-6 to TRBJ2-1; no clear D. V lost 7 bases, J lost 6 bases, and 19 bases lay in between. CDR1 MNHNY and CDR2 SVGAGI come from the germline V gene (reference sequence). This CDR3 contains 15 residues. This CDR3 reads CASTLTPLKVNEQFF. The CDR3 bases are TGTGCCAGCACCCTGACTCCCCTTAAGGTCAATGAGCAGTTCTTC.

This clonotype was counted ten times or more. V usage is TRBV5-1 and J usage is TRBJ2-3, with D perhaps matching TRBD1 (5 bases). CDR3 length: 13 residues. Trimming cost V 1 base and J 3 bases, with 6 bases left between them. Looked up from germline, CDR1 is SGHRS and CDR2 is YFSETQ. CDR3 coding DNA: TGCGCCAGCAGCTTGCCAGGGACAGATACGCAGTATTTT. Its protein is CASSLPGTDTQYF.

This clonotype was counted ten times or more. J is TRBJ1-5 and V is TRBV28; a possible D gene is TRBD1 (6 bases). CDR3 length: 15 amino acids. Trimming stripped 1 base from V and 4 bases from J, with 11 bases between. Per germline, CDR1 MDHEN and CDR2 SYDVKM. This CDR3 reads CASSLLQGRNQPQHF. The DNA of the CDR3 is TGTGCCAGCAGTTTATTACAGGGACGGAATCAGCCCCAGCATTTT.